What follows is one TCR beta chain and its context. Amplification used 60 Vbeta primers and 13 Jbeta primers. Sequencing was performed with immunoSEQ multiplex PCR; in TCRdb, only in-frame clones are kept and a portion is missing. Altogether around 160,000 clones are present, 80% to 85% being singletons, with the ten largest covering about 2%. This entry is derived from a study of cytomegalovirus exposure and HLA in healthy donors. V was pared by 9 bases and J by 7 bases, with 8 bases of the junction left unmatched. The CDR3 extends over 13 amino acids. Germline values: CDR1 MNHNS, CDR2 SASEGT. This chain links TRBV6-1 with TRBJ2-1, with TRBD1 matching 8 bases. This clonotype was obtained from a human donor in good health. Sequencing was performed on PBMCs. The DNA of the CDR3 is TGTGCCAGTAAGGGACAGGTCGCAAATGAGCAGTTCTTC. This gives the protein CASKGQVANEQFF.